A single T cell receptor (beta chain) is shown here with its context. V was pared by 4 bases and J by 2 bases, with 8 bases of the junction left unmatched. CDR3 length: 15 amino acids. The V gene's germline CDR1 is MDHEN and CDR2 SYDVKM. It was with 60 Vbeta and 13 Jbeta primers that the PCR ran. Method: immunoSEQ multiplex PCR; TCRdb's copy keeps in-frame clones and lacks some. This sample's clone table lists 150,000 or so clones. The data were obtained in a study of cytomegalovirus exposure and HLA in healthy donors. Material: PBMCs. The receptor was isolated from a woman between 45 and 60 years old in good health and CMV-seronegative. The chain links TRBV28 to TRBJ2-7; the match to TRBD2 covers 7 bases. The CDR3 DNA is TGTGCCAGCAGTTCCCGGGGGGACTGGGCCTACGAGCAGTACTTC. It is translated as CASSSRGDWAYEQYF. Full variable domain (outside the CDR3, taken from reference TRBV28 and TRBJ2-7): DVKVTQSSRYLVKRTGEKVFLECVQDMDHENMFWYRQDPGLGLRLIYFSYDVKMKEKGDIPEGYSVSREKKERFSLILESASTNQTSMYLCASSSRGDWAYEQYFGPGTRLTVT.